This entry is about one T cell receptor (beta chain). Antigen: not known. TCRdb ran MiXCR on the reads and lists one entry per CDR3 protein. Found here are about 890,000 distinct CDR3 sequences, more than 25% of them singletons; the top ten hold about an eighth. The V gene's germline CDR1 is SGHAT and CDR2 FQNNGV. V lost 5 bases, J lost 7 bases, and 17 bases lay in between. The CDR3 length is 14 residues. The sample belongs to a study of T cell repertoires in cytomegalovirus infection. Study at large: The study used recently identified HLA-C-restricted and well-studied HLA-B-restricted CMV epitopes. Based on public TCR beta signatures, there were indications of CMV infection and of a matching HLA type. Study observations and caveats: Cumulative frequency of public TCR beta families picked out carriers of CMV plus the relevant HLA. CMV-specific TCR beta clonotypes restricted by HLA-C were the ones dominating the ex vivo response.

This TCR derives from a human donor in good health (CMV status not recorded). Some clones in this sample may be carry-over from other donors' samples. The sequencing used cultured CD8+ T cells from PBMCs, collected from culture after CMV antigen stimulation. J is TRBJ1-2 and V is TRBV11-2, with D possibly matching TRBD1 (5 bases). The CDR3 bases are TGTGCCAGCAGCCAAAGTCGCAGGGAACGTGGCTACACCTTC. It encodes CASSQSRRERGYTF. Full variable domain (remainder filled in from reference TRBV11-2 and TRBJ1-2): EAGVAQSPRYKIIEKRQSVAFWCNPISGHATLYWYQQILGQGPKLLIQFQNNGVVDDSQLPKDRFSAERLKGVDSTLKIQPAKLEDSAVYLCASSQSRRERGYTFGSGTRLTVV.